This T cell receptor (beta chain) was identified in a study of Ad26.COV2.S vaccination and SARS-CoV-2 variants. Points from the study as a whole: People who got the vaccine or the placebo had similar non-spike TCR breadth. The TCR breadth and depth analyses may have produced an underestimate of total T cell responses.

Specified treatment: 19 received Ad26.COV2.S at low or high dose, single or two shots; 5 received placebo; per-sample allocation not given. Material that was analyzed had been drawn on day 63 after the first vaccine or placebo injection. The V and J ends lost 0 bases and 0 bases, in that order; junction bases with no gene match: 3. Germline assignment: CDR1 SGDLS and CDR2 YYNGEE. CDR3 size: 16 residues. This clone was detected once. Its antigen is unidentified. Generated by immunoSEQ multiplex PCR, the TCRdb table keeps only in-frame clones and is missing some. The table lists around 340,000 clones, 88% of them singletons.

This TCR came from a person between 18 and 59 years old who received the Ad26.COV2.S COVID-19 vaccine or a placebo. The rearrangement uses TRBV9 and TRBJ2-1; 7 nucleotides line up with TRBD2. The sample in question was peripheral blood, obtained in a trial of Ad26.COV2.S vaccine versus placebo. The CDR3 sequence is CASSVGAGASYNEQFF. Here the CDR3 DNA reads TGTGCCAGCAGCGTAGGGGCGGGAGCCTCCTACAATGAGCAGTTCTTC.